Listed here are 19 T cell receptor beta chains from one sample, sequenced in a study of shared clonotypes between healthy human individuals (dated by TCRdb to about 2020). The library was generated by the immunoSEQ multiplex PCR assay. TCRdb re-hosts the immuneACCESS table, in-frame sequences only. Its copies lack some clones; in the studies checked, an unresolved V gene accounts for under half of them, and the cause for the rest is not known. This sample lists 2 million to 3 million clones; 85% to 95% were detected once. The ten largest clonotypes hold 0.13% to 0.15% of the sample. Sequencing was carried out using naive CD4+ T cells sorted from blood. This specimen's cell subset or site label, interpreted: CD45RA+ positively selected. The source of these receptors is a man between 18 and 29 years old in good health.

V usage is TRBV18 and J usage is TRBJ2-7, with TRBD1 matching over 7 bases. The CDR3 extends over 12 amino acids. Germline CDR1 KGHSH, CDR2 LQKENI. Trimming at V came to 4 bases and at J to 7 bases, leaving 4 bases not matched to a gene. The CDR3, as DNA: TGTGCCAGCTCACAAGGGGGCGGTGAGCAGTACTTC. Translating gives CASSQGGGEQYF.

The chain couples TRBV5-8 to TRBJ2-3, with 15 bases matching TRBD2. Germline V lookup: CDR1 SGHTS, CDR2 YDEGEE. The CDR3 is 17 amino acids. The J segment lost 3 bases and the V segment lost 4 bases, leaving 6 bases of the junction unmatched. CDR3 amino acids: CASSRTSGGAETDTQYF. The CDR3, as DNA: TGTGCCAGCAGCCGGACTAGCGGGGGGGCCGAGACAGATACGCAGTATTTT.

The V call is TRBV6-6, the J call TRBJ1-1, with TRBD1 identical over 9 bases. This CDR3 is 15 amino acids long. The germline CDR1 and CDR2 sequences are MNHNY and SVGAGI (reference sequence). Trimming took 6 bases from V and 1 from J; bases not matched to a gene: 6. CDR3 residues: CASRGTGKWNTEAFF. The CDR3 DNA sequence: TGTGCCAGCAGGGGGACAGGGAAATGGAACACTGAAGCTTTCTTT.

The chain joins TRBV30 to TRBJ1-2, with D perhaps matching TRBD1 (6 bases). CDR3 length equals 13 residues. V was trimmed by 3 bases and J by 7 bases, leaving 15 bases between them. CDR1 and CDR2 from the germline V gene are GTSNPN and SVGIG (reference sequence). The CDR3 region has the DNA TGTGCCTGGAGACCCGGACAGAGAGGTGGCTACACCTTC. It encodes CAWRPGQRGGYTF. The variable domain in full, completed from reference TRBV30 and TRBJ1-2, reads SQTIHQWPATLVQPVGSPLSLECTVEGTSNPNLYWYRQAAGRGLQLLFYSVGIGQISSEVPQNLSASRPQDRQFILSSKKLLLSDSGFYLCAWRPGQRGGYTFGSGTRLTVV.

The chain has TRBV6-1 and TRBJ2-7, with D possibly matching TRBD2 (6 bases). Germline CDR1 reads MNHNS; CDR2 reads SASEGT. V shed 3 bases and J shed 3 bases, with 15 bases lying between them. The CDR3 consists of 15 residues. CDR3 nucleotide sequence: TGTGCCAGCAGTGAGTTAAGACTAGGCCTCTACGAGCAGTACTTC. This gives the protein CASSELRLGLYEQYF.

V gene TRBV9 combines with J gene TRBJ2-7, with D perhaps TRBD1 or TRBD2 (5 bases each). CDR3 length: 15 amino acids. Deletions cut 4 bases from V and 0 bases from J, with 14 bases between. The V gene's germline CDR1 is SGDLS and CDR2 YYNGEE. This CDR3 is CASSKTSGTSYEQYF. CDR3 sequence (DNA): TGTGCCAGCAGCAAAACTTCGGGGACCTCCTACGAGCAGTACTTC.

The V call is TRBV6-5, the J call TRBJ1-6; 8 bases line up with TRBD1. Trimming removed 4 bases from V and 9 bases from J; junction bases left unmatched: 8. This CDR3 contains 15 residues. Germline V gene sequence: CDR1 MNHEY, CDR2 SVGAGI. The CDR3 sequence is CASSSRAGGGSPLHF. The CDR3 DNA reads TGTGCCAGCAGTTCCCGGGCAGGGGGCGGTTCACCCCTCCACTTT.

The rearrangement joins TRBV19 to TRBJ2-3; a weak D match, TRBD1 (6 bases). From germline, CDR1 is LNHDA and CDR2 SQIVND (reference sequence). Trimming removed 6 bases from V and 0 bases from J, with 13 bases in between. The CDR3 extends over 15 amino acids. The CDR3 coding sequence is TGTGCCAGTAGACCGTACAGGGCTAGCACAGATACGCAGTATTTT. Amino acid sequence: CASRPYRASTDTQYF.

The chain has TRBV28 and TRBJ1-5; possible D gene TRBD1, 6 bases. Germline V gene sequence: CDR1 MDHEN, CDR2 SYDVKM. The CDR3 is 18 residues long. Trimming took off 5 bases at V and 2 bases at J, with 22 bases between the two ends. The CDR3 region has the DNA TGTGCCAGCAGTCTCGGAGCGGGGGTGAAGGGGGGCAATCAGCCCCAGCATTTT. This translates into CASSLGAGVKGGNQPQHF.

This rearrangement joins TRBV15 to TRBJ1-5; D remains unclear. The V and J ends lost 1 base and 5 bases respectively, with 12 bases between them. CDR1 and CDR2 (germline): LNHNV, YYDKDF (reference sequence). The CDR3 loop spans 15 amino acids. The CDR3 bases are TGTGCCACCAGCAGAGCGGGCCTGAGGGATCAGCCCCAGCATTTT. This sequence encodes CATSRAGLRDQPQHF.

This rearrangement joins TRBV5-1 to TRBJ2-2; 8 bases are shared with TRBD1. This CDR3 region has 16 residues. Germline CDR1 is SGHRS and CDR2 is YFSETQ. V lost 1 base to trimming and J lost 2 bases; unmatched junction nucleotides: 4. The CDR3 nucleotides are TGCGCCAGCAGCTTGCTCGGACAGGGTAACACCGGGGAGCTGTTTTTT. Its protein product is CASSLLGQGNTGELFF.

The J gene is TRBJ1-2, the V gene TRBV6-6; a weak D match, TRBD1 (6 bases). Trimming pared 2 bases from V and 4 bases from J, leaving 11 bases between. CDR1 is MNHNY, CDR2 SVGAGI, per germline (reference sequence). The CDR3 contains 14 residues. The CDR3 is CASSYGGGLYGYTF. The DNA for the CDR3 is TGTGCCAGCAGTTACGGAGGGGGGCTCTATGGCTACACCTTC.

The gene calls are TRBV9 and TRBJ2-7; D not resolved. The V and J ends lost 4 bases and 5 bases respectively, with 16 bases between them. The CDR3 has 14 amino acids. The germline V gene encodes CDR1 SGDLS and CDR2 YYNGEE. CDR3 in DNA: TGTGCCAGCAGCCCTTATGTAGGGTCCCACGAGCAGTACTTC. Protein: CASSPYVGSHEQYF. The whole variable domain, filled in from reference TRBV9 and TRBJ2-7, reads DSGVTQTPKHLITATGQRVTLRCSPRSGDLSVYWYQQSLDQGLQFLIQYYNGEERAKGNILERFSAQQFPDLHSELNLSSLELGDSALYFCASSPYVGSHEQYFGPGTRLTVT.

This clone was seen only once. The chain recombines TRBV10-1 with TRBJ2-3, with D tentatively TRBD1 (5 bases). V lost 3 bases, J lost 3 bases, and 10 bases lay in between. CDR3 size: 14 residues. CDR1 WNHNN and CDR2 SYGVQD come from the germline V gene (reference sequence). Here the CDR3 DNA reads TGCGCCAGCAGTGAACAGAAGGGGACAGATACGCAGTATTTT. Protein sequence: CASSEQKGTDTQYF.

This clone was detected only once. Other nucleotide sequences from this sample produce the same CDR3. The V gene is TRBV5-1, the J gene TRBJ2-5; D unresolved. CDR1 SGHRS and CDR2 YFSETQ come from the germline V gene. Deletions cut 0 bases from V and 0 bases from J, with 6 bases between. The CDR3 is 14 residues long. The CDR3 DNA reads as TGCGCCAGCAGCTTGGGGCGCCACCAAGAGACCCAGTACTTC. Protein: CASSLGRHQETQYF.

The chain joins TRBV6-1 to TRBJ1-4; maybe TRBD1 (6 bases). Germline loops: CDR1 MNHNS, CDR2 SASEGT. The CDR3 extends over 15 amino acids. Trimming stripped 2 bases from V and 8 bases from J, with 15 bases between. CDR3 loop: CASSESITGKEKLFF. The CDR3 bases are TGTGCCAGCAGTGAAAGTATAACAGGGAAGGAAAAACTGTTTTTT.

This chain connects TRBV10-1 to TRBJ2-1; 15 bases align to TRBD2. The trim removed 4 bases at V and 9 bases at J, leaving 4 bases unmatched. The CDR3 length is 15 residues. In germline, CDR1 is WNHNN, CDR2 SYGVQD (reference sequence). The CDR3 is CASSGTSGGAGEQFF. The CDR3 DNA follows: TGCGCCAGCAGTGGGACTAGCGGGGGGGCTGGTGAGCAGTTCTTC.

The chain uses TRBV25-1 and TRBJ1-2; TRBD1 might be the D (6 bases). The V and J ends lost 5 bases and 4 bases respectively, with 11 bases between them. The germline V gene has CDR1 MGHDK and CDR2 SYGVNS. The CDR3 has 13 residues. The CDR3 reads CASSMTGTYGYTF. Written as DNA, the CDR3 is TGTGCCAGCAGTATGACAGGTACCTATGGCTACACCTTC.

A single count supports this clone. The same CDR3 also results from other DNA sequences found in this sample. The chain joins TRBV27 to TRBJ2-2; possibly TRBD2 for D (6 bases). V was shortened by 3 bases and J by 4 bases, with 6 bases between the two germline ends. The CDR3 runs 13 residues. CDR1 is MNHEY, CDR2 SMNVEV, per germline (reference sequence). In DNA form, the CDR3 reads TGTGCCAGCAGTTTGGGGGGCACCGGGGAGCTGTTTTTT. It specifies CASSLGGTGELFF.